These 28 T cell receptor beta chains share one sample of origin, sequenced in a study of blood T cell repertoires in COVID-19. TCRdb's copy holds only in-frame clones and misses some; the assay was immunoSEQ multiplex PCR. This table has roughly 350,000 clones, roughly 86% appearing once. Sequencing used peripheral blood. These receptors all stem from a woman aged 30 to 39 with COVID-19, enrolled during active disease.

The V call is TRBV23-1, the J call TRBJ2-5; TRBD1 is a possible D gene (6 bases). TRBV23-1 is flagged as an ORF with uncertain function. V was pared by 2 bases and J by 5 bases, with 18 bases between. The CDR3 contains 16 residues. The CDR3 spells CASSQRGTSSSETQYF. As DNA, the CDR3 is TGCGCCAGCAGTCAACGAGGGACATCCTCCTCGGAGACCCAGTACTTC.

The V gene is TRBV11-2, the J gene TRBJ2-7; tentative D call: TRBD1 (6 bases). The V end was cut by 2 bases, the J end by 0 bases, with 17 bases between. CDR3 length: 17 residues. Germline CDR1 and CDR2: SGHAT and FQNNGV. The CDR3 region is CASSLTRGQYLSYEQYF. The CDR3 DNA sequence: TGTGCCAGCAGCTTAACTAGAGGACAGTATCTCTCCTACGAGCAGTACTTC.

The V and J genes are TRBV7-6 and TRBJ2-7; D might be TRBD1 (5 bases). Trimming removed 3 bases at V and 1 base at J, with 10 bases between. There are 14 residues in the CDR3. CDR1 is SGHVS and CDR2 is FNYEAQ in the germline V gene. Here the CDR3 DNA reads TGTGCCAGCAGCTTGGTGGACACATCCTACGAGCAGTACTTC. Translation: CASSLVDTSYEQYF.

This clone came up once. J is TRBJ1-5 and V is TRBV28; possible D gene TRBD1, 6 bases. CDR1 and CDR2 from the germline V gene are MDHEN and SYDVKM. V was shortened by 8 bases and J by 1 base, with 12 bases between the two germline ends. The CDR3 covers 14 residues. CDR3 in DNA: TGTGCCAGCCAAGGGGGGGGCAGCAATCAGCCCCAGCATTTT. Translation gives CASQGGGSNQPQHF.

This chain's CDR3 is CASSLGLGRQETQYF. CDR3 nucleotide sequence: TGTGCCAGCAGCTTGGGTCTGGGCAGGCAAGAGACCCAGTACTTC. This rearrangement joins TRBV5-5 to TRBJ2-5; the D is unclear. Per the germline V gene, CDR1 is SGHKS and CDR2 is YYEKEE (reference sequence). This CDR3 is 15 amino acids long. V gave up 0 bases and J gave up 2 bases, with 11 bases separating them.

The table lists this clone with a count of one. This chain links TRBV12-5 with TRBJ1-1, with a weak D call TRBD1 (5 bases). V was clipped by 3 bases and J by 5 bases, with 13 bases between them. Germline CDR1 LGHNT, CDR2 FRNRAP. This CDR3 region has 14 residues. The CDR3 coding sequence is TGTGCTAGTGGTTTCGGGGGTATTGAGACTGAAGCTTTCTTT. Its translation: CASGFGGIETEAFF.

V and J are TRBV6-6 and TRBJ1-2; 7 nucleotides align to TRBD1. The V gene's germline CDR1 is MNHNY and CDR2 SVGAGI (reference sequence). The CDR3 covers 13 residues. J gave up 2 bases and V 6 bases, and 3 bases lay outside the gene matches. In nucleotides, the CDR3 is TGTGCCAGCAGCTTACAGGGGAACTATGGCTACACCTTC. Amino acid sequence: CASSLQGNYGYTF.

The genes are TRBV9 and TRBJ2-7, with no clear D. V was shortened by 4 bases and J by 3 bases, with 11 bases between the two germline ends. Germline CDR1 reads SGDLS; CDR2 reads YYNGEE. The length of the CDR3 is 13 residues. In DNA, the CDR3 is TGTGCCAGCAGCCTCGCGACGGGCTACGAGCAGTACTTC. Encoded protein: CASSLATGYEQYF.

The chain couples TRBV19 to TRBJ2-2, with D perhaps TRBD2 (5 bases). CDR1 is LNHDA and CDR2 is SQIVND in the germline V gene (reference sequence). The CDR3 contains 15 residues. Trimming took 1 base from V and 5 from J, leaving 11 bases between them. CDR3 DNA: TGTGCCAGTAGTATAGTGGGAGCGAGTACCGGGGAGCTGTTTTTT. As protein: CASSIVGASTGELFF.

The chain combines TRBV24-1 with TRBJ2-2; maybe TRBD1 (6 bases). CDR1 is KGHDR, CDR2 SFDVKD, per germline. The CDR3 loop spans 13 amino acids. V lost 9 bases and J lost 2, with 9 bases in between. CDR3 coding DNA: TGTGCCACCGGGACACCAAACACCGGGGAGCTGTTTTTT. The encoded protein is CATGTPNTGELFF.

The rearrangement joins TRBV7-6 to TRBJ1-1; TRBD1 aligns across 8 bases. Germline V gene sequence: CDR1 SGHVS, CDR2 FNYEAQ. There are 13 residues in the CDR3. V lost 1 base and J lost 6; bases outside the gene matches: 1. The CDR3 DNA reads as TGTGCCAGCAGCTTAGAGACAGGGGCTGAAGCTTTCTTT. Translation gives CASSLETGAEAFF.

The rearrangement links TRBV10-2 to TRBJ2-7, with a weak D call TRBD1 (6 bases). The length of the CDR3 is 14 residues. CDR1 WSHSY and CDR2 SAAADI come from the germline V gene. The V end lost 8 bases, the J end lost 2 bases, and 16 bases lay between the germline ends. The CDR3 sequence: CASSRDPGAYEQYF. CDR3 in DNA: TGCGCCAGCTCCCGGGACCCAGGGGCCTACGAGCAGTACTTC.

This clone was detected ten times or more. The V and J genes are TRBV5-5 and TRBJ1-5, with 9 bases fitting TRBD1. CDR3 length: 14 amino acids. V lost 4 bases, J lost 5 bases, and 4 bases stayed unmatched. Germline assignment: CDR1 SGHKS and CDR2 YYEKEE (reference sequence). Written as DNA, the CDR3 is TGTGCCAGCAGCCCGGGACAGGGCTATCAGCCCCAGCATTTT. This sequence encodes CASSPGQGYQPQHF.

This clone has only a few counts. This rearrangement joins TRBV6-2 or TRBV6-3 to TRBJ1-2; D unclear. V lost 2 bases and J 2 bases, leaving 9 bases between the germline ends. This CDR3 comprises 14 residues. Germline assignment: CDR1 MNHEY and CDR2 SVGEGT. The CDR3 sequence is CASSYKGGNYGYTF. CDR3 nucleotide sequence: TGTGCCAGCAGTTACAAGGGAGGCAACTATGGCTACACCTTC.

The chain joins TRBV28 to TRBJ1-5; D might be TRBD1 (6 bases). This CDR3 has 14 amino acids. The V end lost 5 bases, the J end lost 4 bases, and 12 bases lay between the germline ends. Germline V gene data show CDR1 as MDHEN and CDR2 as SYDVKM. CDR3 sequence: CASSPRTANQPQHF. The CDR3 nucleotides are TGTGCCAGCAGTCCCAGGACAGCGAATCAGCCCCAGCATTTT.

The chain combines TRBV7-9 with TRBJ2-3, with D possibly being TRBD2 (6 bases). With 5 bases removed from V and 0 bases from J, the gap between germline ends came to 9 bases. This CDR3 has 14 amino acids. Germline V gene sequence: CDR1 SEHNR, CDR2 FQNEAQ (reference sequence). In DNA form, the CDR3 reads TGTGCCAGCAGCGGGCGGGGAAGCACAGATACGCAGTATTTT. The encoded protein is CASSGRGSTDTQYF.

The gene calls are TRBV3-1 (or the pseudogene TRBV3-2) and TRBJ2-5; 11 bases match TRBD2. This CDR3 region has 15 residues. CDR1 is LGHDT and CDR2 is YNNKEL in the germline V gene (reference sequence). Unmatched junction bases numbered 7, after V lost 5 bases and J lost 5 bases. This CDR3 is CASSSLAGAGETQYF. For the CDR3, the DNA is TGTGCCAGCAGCTCACTAGCGGGAGCGGGGGAGACCCAGTACTTC.

The genes are TRBV4-1 and TRBJ2-7, with 8 bases lining up with TRBD2. Germline V CDR1 and CDR2: MGHRA, YSYEKL. This CDR3 contains 15 residues. The trim removed 1 base at V and 3 bases at J, leaving 5 bases unmatched. The CDR3 DNA sequence: TGCGCCAGCAGCCAAGTGGGACTAGGGCACTACGAGCAGTACTTC. Its translation: CASSQVGLGHYEQYF.

The V and J genes are TRBV5-1 and TRBJ1-1, with 11 nucleotides matching TRBD1. V trimming: 3 bases; J trimming: 8 bases; junction bases outside the gene matches: 6. Germline V lookup: CDR1 SGHRS, CDR2 YFSETQ. This CDR3 contains 14 residues. In nucleotides, the CDR3 is TGCGCCAGCAGCTGGGGGACAGGGGGGATGGAAGCTTTCTTT. Translating it yields CASSWGTGGMEAFF.

To note about this clone: A read error may produce the germline difference seen at one junction end. This rearrangement joins TRBV5-1 to TRBJ2-3; a possible D gene is TRBD2 (6 bases). There are 15 residues in the CDR3. Germline assignment: CDR1 SGHRS and CDR2 YFSETQ. CDR3 bases: TGCGCCAGCAGATTGGTGGCAGGGAGGCGGGATACGCAGTATTTT. It translates to CASRLVAGRRDTQYF.

The chain joins TRBV5-4 to TRBJ2-3, with TRBD2 matching over 8 bases. Per germline, CDR1 SGHNT and CDR2 YYREEE (reference sequence). J was trimmed by 9 bases and V by 3 bases; bases with no gene match: 15. This CDR3 contains 16 residues. CDR3 in amino acids: CASSSPGLAGRVTQYF. The CDR3 region has the DNA TGTGCCAGCAGCTCCCCCGGGCTAGCGGGCCGAGTCACGCAGTATTTT. The whole variable domain, remainder taken from reference TRBV5-4 and TRBJ2-3, is ETGVTQSPTHLIKTRGQQVTLRCSSQSGHNTVSWYQQALGQGPQFIFQYYREEENGRGNFPPRFSGLQFPNYSSELNVNALELDDSALYLCASSSPGLAGRVTQYFGPGTRLTVL.

This chain's CDR3 is CATSDLPGTSGRNEQFF. DNA of the CDR3: TGTGCCACCAGTGACCTTCCCGGGACTAGCGGGAGGAATGAGCAGTTCTTC. V and J are TRBV24-1 and TRBJ2-1; 15 nucleotides agree with TRBD2. Trimming cost V 4 bases and J 7 bases; bases outside gene matches: 7. From germline, CDR1 is KGHDR and CDR2 SFDVKD. This CDR3 is built from 17 residues.

This clone was counted a single time. The rearrangement uses TRBV5-4 and TRBJ2-7; D unclear. This CDR3 spans 13 amino acids. With 1 base removed from V and 2 bases from J, the gap between germline ends came to 7 bases. The germline gives CDR1 SGHNT, CDR2 YYREEE (reference sequence). Here the CDR3 DNA reads TGTGCCAGCAGCTTGCAGTTGACCTACGAGCAGTACTTC. Protein product: CASSLQLTYEQYF.

This clone was picked up a small number of times. The chain has TRBV9 and TRBJ2-1; D gene ambiguous. Trimming took off 4 bases at V and 4 bases at J, with 9 bases between the two ends. Germline CDR1 SGDLS, CDR2 YYNGEE. CDR3 length equals 13 residues. The CDR3, as DNA: TGTGCCAGCAGCAGAGGCGTTTACAATGAGCAGTTCTTC. This gives the protein CASSRGVYNEQFF.

The chain carries TRBV2 and TRBJ2-1, with D tentatively TRBD2 (5 bases). The ends were cut back, 10 bases at V and 7 bases at J, with 17 bases in the middle. The CDR3 is 13 amino acids. Germline CDR1 and CDR2: SNHLY and FYNNEI. CDR3 DNA sequence: TGTGCCACCCGGAGCAGCGGAGGTAATGAGCAGTTCTTC. Amino acids: CATRSSGGNEQFF.

This chain links TRBV2 with TRBJ2-5, with a tentative D call TRBD2 (5 bases). Germline values: CDR1 SNHLY, CDR2 FYNNEI. V lost 7 bases, J lost 0 bases, and 15 bases lay in between. This CDR3 spans 15 amino acids. CDR3 sequence reads: CASIEGGGYQETQYF. DNA for the CDR3: TGTGCCAGCATAGAAGGTGGCGGGTACCAAGAGACCCAGTACTTC.

The chain couples TRBV7-8 to TRBJ2-5, with D possibly TRBD1 on 6 matching bases. Trimming left V 0 bases short and J 1 base short, with 9 bases between. Germline values: CDR1 SGHVS, CDR2 FQNEAQ. The CDR3 consists of 15 residues. The CDR3 region is CASSLAGQSQETQYF. CDR3 nucleotide sequence: TGTGCCAGCAGCTTAGCCGGACAGTCCCAAGAGACCCAGTACTTC.

The chain carries TRBV5-4 and TRBJ2-5, with D tentatively TRBD2 (5 bases). This CDR3 region has 16 residues. Looked up from germline, CDR1 is SGHNT and CDR2 is YYREEE (reference sequence). Deletions cut 4 bases from V and 1 base from J, with 17 bases between. The CDR3 DNA reads as TGTGCCAGCAGCCCGGGGAGAACGGTGGGCCAAGAGACCCAGTACTTC. This encodes CASSPGRTVGQETQYF.